Following are 7 T cell receptor beta chains from one sample sequenced in a study of blood T cell repertoires in COVID-19. Produced via immunoSEQ multiplex PCR; TCRdb's table is partial and in-frame only. The sample has fewer than 200,000 clones; 75% to 85% are singletons. The sample was peripheral blood. Receptor source: a man between 60 and 75 years old with acute or convalescent COVID-19.

The chain carries TRBV23-1 and TRBJ2-4; TRBD1 matches at 10 bases. TRBV23-1 qualifies as an ORF whose function is uncertain. The V gene end was trimmed by 6 bases and the J gene end by 4 bases; junction bases not matched to a gene: 9. This CDR3 region has 16 residues. The CDR3 bases are TGCGCCAGCAGACCGACAGGGGGCGCGGCGAAAAACATTCAGTACTTC. Amino acid sequence: CASRPTGGAAKNIQYF.

This clone occurred a few times. The chain has TRBV12-3 or TRBV12-4 and TRBJ2-1, with a tentative D call TRBD1 (6 bases). Trimming removed 7 bases from V and 15 bases from J, with 22 bases in between. The CDR3 has 13 amino acids. The CDR3 DNA reads as TGTGCCAGCACCGAAAATCCGGGACAAGGGCTGTTCTTC. Translated: CASTENPGQGLFF.

This clone was counted between two and nine times. The V and J genes are TRBV28 and TRBJ2-7; a possible D gene is TRBD2 (5 bases). Trimming took 5 bases from V and 3 from J, leaving 8 bases between them. CDR1 and CDR2 from the germline V gene are MDHEN and SYDVKM. The CDR3 runs to 12 residues. For the CDR3, the DNA is TGTGCCAGCAGTCTCACTAGCTACGAGCAGTACTTC. This gives the protein CASSLTSYEQYF.

For the CDR3, the DNA is TGTGCCAGCAGCTTATCCTTTAGAGCTGATGAGCAGTTCTTC. This gives the protein CASSLSFRADEQFF. This rearrangement joins TRBV7-9 to TRBJ2-1; D not resolved. The CDR3 spans 14 residues. Per germline, CDR1 SEHNR and CDR2 FQNEAQ (reference sequence). Trimming left V 2 bases short and J 8 bases short, with 13 bases between.

This chain joins TRBV30 and TRBJ2-6; the D gene is possibly TRBD2 (6 bases). V was cut by 1 base and J by 2 bases, with 15 bases left in between. Germline V CDR1 and CDR2: GTSNPN, SVGIG (reference sequence). The CDR3 covers 17 residues. The CDR3 region is CAWSGRLRLAGANVLTF. CDR3 sequence (DNA): TGTGCCTGGAGTGGAAGACTCAGACTAGCTGGGGCCAACGTCCTGACTTTC.

Only a few counts were recorded for this clone. V is TRBV12-3 or TRBV12-4 and J is TRBJ2-2; no definite D call. The length of the CDR3 is 13 residues. V dropped 5 bases and J dropped 1 base, with 5 bases sitting between them. The CDR3 region has the DNA TGTGCCAGCAGTCAACTGAACACCGGGGAGCTGTTTTTT. This gives the protein CASSQLNTGELFF.

V and J are TRBV27 and TRBJ1-1, with unresolved D. Trimming removed 4 bases at V and 0 bases at J, with 3 bases between. The CDR3 loop spans 12 amino acids. Germline CDR1 reads MNHEY; CDR2 reads SMNVEV (reference sequence). The CDR3 DNA sequence: TGTGCCAGCAGTTCAGTGAACACTGAAGCTTTCTTT. Its protein product is CASSSVNTEAFF.